This paragraph reports one T cell receptor beta chain. Vbeta (60) and Jbeta (13) primers were used in the PCR. Data came from immunoSEQ multiplex PCR; TCRdb stores just in-frame clones and leaves some out. This sample carries around 120,000 clones, around four fifths of them seen once, and the ten largest clones take 25% to 35%. Germline V CDR1 and CDR2: LGHNT, FRNRAP. The ends lost 3 bases at V and 1 base at J; junction bases unmatched: 3. This CDR3 is built from 16 residues. The record originates from a study of cytomegalovirus exposure and HLA in healthy donors. The receptor was derived from a man aged 55-75 years in good health and CMV-seropositive. The sample comprised PBMCs. This rearrangement joins TRBV12-5 to TRBJ1-1; 12 positions agree with TRBD1. The CDR3 DNA reads TGTGCTAGTGGTTTCGGGACAGGGGGCAGGAACACTGAAGCTTTCTTT. This translates into CASGFGTGGRNTEAFF.